This passage covers 15 T cell receptor beta chains from one sample sequenced in a study of blood T cells in healthy people across ages. A sample-barcoded 5' primer and a J-beta primer mix were used in a second PCR of about 7 to 11 cycles. MiXCR, applied by TCRdb to the 5' RACE reads, yields one record per CDR3 protein. Of 1.8 million or so distinct CDR3 sequences in the sample, approximately 40% were seen once. The source material was blood. The source of these receptors is a human donor in good health.

The V and J genes are TRBV7-9 and TRBJ1-2; D remains unclear. The germline CDR1 and CDR2 sequences are SEHNR and FQNEAQ (reference sequence). V was shortened by 2 bases and J by 4 bases, with 14 bases between the two germline ends. The CDR3 has 15 residues. The CDR3 sequence is CASSLLAGEAYGYTF. The CDR3 DNA follows: TGTGCCAGCAGCTTACTTGCTGGGGAAGCCTATGGCTACACCTTC.

V gene TRBV7-9 combines with J gene TRBJ1-1; D is perhaps TRBD1 (5 bases). This CDR3 has 14 residues. Germline assignment: CDR1 SEHNR and CDR2 FQNEAQ (reference sequence). Trimming took 5 bases from V and 8 from J, leaving 18 bases between them. The CDR3 sequence is CASSPPGLPREAFF. In DNA, the CDR3 is TGTGCCAGCAGCCCCCCGGGACTCCCTCGGGAAGCTTTCTTT.

This chain joins TRBV12-3 or TRBV12-4 and TRBJ2-6, with D uncertain. CDR3 length: 16 residues. Trimming pared 5 bases from V and 0 bases from J, leaving 11 bases between. DNA of the CDR3: TGTGCCAGCAGTATAGGGATTTTCTCTGGGGCCAACGTCCTGACTTTC. Protein product: CASSIGIFSGANVLTF.

This clonotype came up a few times. J is TRBJ2-1 and V is TRBV20-1; D gene unclear. The CDR3 length is 12 residues. From germline, CDR1 is DFQATT and CDR2 SNEGSKA (reference sequence). V was trimmed by 5 bases and J by 4 bases, leaving 9 bases between them. The CDR3 sequence is CSAAQDYNEQFF. CDR3 bases: TGCAGTGCTGCTCAAGATTACAATGAGCAGTTCTTC.

Notes on this clonotype: Compared with germline, one end of the junction differs, possibly owing to a read error. The chain couples TRBV20-1 to TRBJ2-3, with 10 bases lining up with TRBD2. Germline-derived CDR1 and CDR2 are DFQATT and SNEGSKA (reference sequence). This CDR3 is 16 amino acids long. CDR3 DNA: TGTAGTGCTCTGAGCGGGGGGGCCTGGAGCACAGATACGCAGTATTTT. Residues: CSALSGGAWSTDTQYF.

V usage is TRBV7-2 and J usage is TRBJ1-3, with D hard to call. The CDR3 runs to 16 residues. Germline V gives CDR1 SGHTA, CDR2 FQGNSA. The V end was cut by 6 bases, the J end by 4 bases, with 19 bases between. The CDR3: CASSYWTAVGGNTIYF. The CDR3 nucleotides read TGTGCCAGCAGTTATTGGACGGCCGTTGGGGGAAACACCATATATTTT.

The chain combines TRBV20-1 with TRBJ2-3; weak D call: TRBD2 (5 bases). The CDR3 extends over 13 amino acids. Germline CDR1 reads DFQATT; CDR2 reads SNEGSKA (reference sequence). Trimming left V 3 bases short and J 1 base short, with 8 bases between. CDR3 region: CSASNGGTDTQYF. The CDR3 coding sequence is TGCAGTGCTAGTAACGGGGGCACAGATACGCAGTATTTT.

The J gene is TRBJ1-2, the V gene TRBV29-1; D remains unclear. Germline CDR1 reads SQVTM; CDR2 reads ANQGSEA. V was clipped by 7 bases and J by 2 bases, with 14 bases between them. The CDR3 has 13 amino acids. The CDR3 DNA sequence: TGCAGCGGCGGAGACCAGGTGAACTATGGCTACACCTTC. Protein product: CSGGDQVNYGYTF.

The chain joins TRBV20-1 to TRBJ1-5; D is perhaps TRBD1 (6 bases). The CDR3 covers 14 residues. Germline CDR1 reads DFQATT; CDR2 reads SNEGSKA (reference sequence). V lost 3 bases to trimming and J lost 0 bases, with 9 bases between them. The chain's CDR3 is CSARTGGSNQPQHF. The CDR3 DNA reads TGCAGTGCTAGGACAGGTGGTAGCAATCAGCCCCAGCATTTT.

This clonotype turned up a few times. The chain links TRBV20-1 to TRBJ2-7, with TRBD2 as a possible D gene (6 bases). This CDR3 has 16 residues. V lost 7 bases and J 6 bases, leaving 28 bases between the germline ends. Germline CDR1 is DFQATT and CDR2 is SNEGSKA (reference sequence). This CDR3 is CSVQGREASSASEQYF. CDR3 bases: TGCAGTGTTCAGGGCAGGGAGGCCTCGTCGGCCAGCGAGCAGTACTTC.

V is TRBV11-2 and J is TRBJ2-5; D perhaps matches TRBD2 (5 bases). This CDR3 comprises 15 residues. Trimming left V 4 bases short and J 1 base short, with 13 bases between. CDR1 SGHAT and CDR2 FQNNGV come from the germline V gene. CDR3 nucleotides: TGTGCCAGCAGCTATATCAGACGGGGCCAAGAGACCCAGTACTTC. It is translated as CASSYIRRGQETQYF.

This clonotype has just a few counts. The chain recombines TRBV7-2 with TRBJ1-1, with a tentative D call TRBD1 (5 bases). The V end was cut by 1 base, the J end by 4 bases, with 10 bases between. The CDR3 is 14 residues long. The germline V gene has CDR1 SGHTA and CDR2 FQGNSA. CDR3 in amino acids: CASSLGLQGTEAFF. The CDR3 coding sequence is TGTGCCAGCAGCTTAGGTTTGCAGGGCACTGAAGCTTTCTTT.

This chain links TRBV12-3 or TRBV12-4 with TRBJ1-2; 8 bases agree with TRBD1. The CDR3 is 15 amino acids. V was pared by 3 bases and J by 5 bases, with 8 bases of the junction left unmatched. CDR3 sequence reads: CASSFGQGARYGYTF. The CDR3 region has the DNA TGTGCCAGCAGTTTTGGGCAGGGGGCTAGGTATGGCTACACCTTC.

The chain uses TRBV15 and TRBJ1-4; D is possibly TRBD1 (5 bases). CDR1 and CDR2 (germline): LNHNV, YYDKDF (reference sequence). This CDR3 contains 16 residues. The V end was cut by 1 base, the J end by 0 bases, with 9 bases between. The CDR3 loop is CATSRGAGTTNEKLFF. The CDR3 coding sequence is TGTGCCACCAGCAGAGGGGCAGGGACAACTAATGAAAAACTGTTTTTT.

As for this clonotype: At one end, the junction sequence differs from germline, possibly due to a read error. This chain links TRBV11-1 with TRBJ2-1; 11 bases are a match to TRBD1. This CDR3 contains 18 residues. CDR1 and CDR2 (germline): SGHAT, FQDESV (reference sequence). CDR3 region: CAGSSRTGGIPPVGEQFF. Written as DNA, the CDR3 is TGTGCCGGCAGCTCTCGGACAGGGGGCATTCCTCCGGTGGGTGAGCAGTTCTTC.